Listed below are T cell receptor beta chains from one sample, sequenced in a study of T cell responses to AZD1222 COVID-19 vaccine. This table comes from immunoSEQ multiplex PCR, and its TCRdb copy is limited to in-frame clones, with some not included. The data hold over 100,000 clones, with 70% to 90% observed a single time. The source material was peripheral blood, sampled on day 0 of AZD1222 vaccination. The origin of the receptors is an adult in good health. The CDR3 runs from the conserved cysteine through the conserved F or W. The D gene is left open where the match is weak. The listing skips clone size in some rows; elsewhere it reads once, few, many or a size class.

cdr3_aa cdr3_nt j_call clone_size v_call d_call
CAIRGGGLGNQPQHF TGTGCCATCAGGGGAGGGGGTTTGGGCAATCAGCCCCAGCATTTT TRBJ1-5 - TRBV10-3 -
CASSYWAGSYGYTF TGTGCCAGCAGTTATTGGGCGGGTTCCTATGGCTACACCTTC TRBJ1-2 - TRBV6-2/TRBV6-3 -
CASSLGAKGGYTF TGTGCCAGCAGCTTAGGGGCCAAAGGCGGCTACACCTTC TRBJ1-2 - TRBV7-9 -
CASSERTGWGPSTDTQYF TGTGCCAGCAGTGAACGGACTGGATGGGGGCCTAGCACAGATACGCAGTATTTT TRBJ2-3 - TRBV2 -
CASSFLDEQFF TGTGCCAGCAGTTTTCTGGATGAGCAGTTCTTC TRBJ2-1 - TRBV28 -
CASSPTGGAYTEAFF TGCGCCAGCAGCCCGACCGGAGGGGCGTACACTGAAGCTTTCTTT TRBJ1-1 - TRBV5-1 -
CAIGESSQPQHF TGTGCCATTGGGGAGTCGTCTCAGCCCCAGCATTTT TRBJ1-5 - TRBV2 -
CASSFWVSGANVLTF TGTGCCAGCAGCTTTTGGGTCTCTGGGGCCAACGTCCTGACTTTC TRBJ2-6 once TRBV13 -
CASGTGGNEQFF TGTGCCAGCGGGACAGGGGGCAATGAGCAGTTCTTC TRBJ2-1 - TRBV28 TRBD1
CASSEQAREQFF TGTGCCAGCAGCGAGCAAGCTCGGGAGCAGTTCTTC TRBJ2-1 - TRBV6-5 -
CASSTGQGQEKLFF TGTGCCAGCAGCACTGGACAGGGTCAGGAAAAACTGTTTTTT TRBJ1-4 - TRBV3-1/TRBV3-2 TRBD1
CASSTGLRQPQHF TGTGCCAGCAGCACAGGGTTAAGACAGCCCCAGCATTTT TRBJ1-5 - TRBV6-5 -
CASSQTGGQGVYGYTF TGCGCCAGCAGCCAAACCGGGGGACAGGGGGTCTATGGCTACACCTTC TRBJ1-2 - TRBV4-3 TRBD1
CASSSGGKETQYF TGCGCCAGCAGCTCCGGGGGGAAAGAGACCCAGTACTTC TRBJ2-5 - TRBV5-1 TRBD2
CASSLSRGVLAGELFF TGCGCCAGCAGCTTAAGTAGAGGGGTCTTGGCCGGGGAGCTGTTTTTT TRBJ2-2 - TRBV5-1 -
CASSLTGGDYTGELFF TGTGCCAGCAGTCTCACAGGGGGCGATTACACCGGGGAGCTGTTTTTT TRBJ2-2 once TRBV6-6 TRBD1
CASSPRQGANNSPLHF TGTGCCAGCAGTCCCCGACAGGGGGCTAATAATTCACCCCTCCACTTT TRBJ1-6 - TRBV28 TRBD1
CASSSRTSGNEQFF TGTGCCAGCAGCTCCCGGACTAGCGGGAATGAGCAGTTCTTC TRBJ2-1 few TRBV7-2 TRBD2
CASSQGTNTGELFF TGTGCCAGCAGCCAAGGAACGAACACCGGGGAGCTGTTTTTT TRBJ2-2 - TRBV3-1/TRBV3-2 -
CASTRGGNKDTQYF TGTGCCAGCACCCGGGGGGGCAATAAAGATACGCAGTATTTT TRBJ2-3 - TRBV11-2 TRBD2
CASRGTANTEAFF TGTGCCAGCAGGGGGACAGCGAACACTGAAGCTTTCTTT TRBJ1-1 - TRBV6-5 TRBD1
CASSLELGSYNEQFF TGTGCCAGCAGCTTAGAGTTGGGCTCCTACAATGAGCAGTTCTTC TRBJ2-1 - TRBV7-9 -
CASSDRTGGPQGTEAFF TGTGCCAGCAGCGACCGGACAGGGGGGCCGCAGGGGACTGAAGCTTTCTTT TRBJ1-1 - TRBV13 TRBD1
CASTWDGLNQPQHF TGTGCCAGTACCTGGGACGGACTCAATCAGCCCCAGCATTTT TRBJ1-5 - TRBV19 -
CASSPPPGQGGHGYTF TGTGCCAGCAGCCCCCCTCCGGGACAGGGCGGCCATGGCTACACCTTC TRBJ1-2 - TRBV7-2 TRBD1
CASSYTGGNEKLFF TGTGCCAGCAGTTACACAGGGGGTAATGAAAAACTGTTTTTT TRBJ1-4 - TRBV6-5 TRBD1
CASSVARTSGGPRELFF TGTGCCAGCAGCGTAGCTCGGACTAGCGGGGGTCCCCGGGAGCTGTTTTTT TRBJ2-2 - TRBV9 TRBD2
CASSPGQAQETQYF TGTGCCAGCTCACCGGGACAGGCACAAGAGACCCAGTACTTC TRBJ2-5 - TRBV18 TRBD1
CASSRSSGGYTF TGTGCCAGCAGCCGCAGTAGTGGTGGCTACACCTTC TRBJ1-2 - TRBV12-3/TRBV12-4 -
CASSFIGGGNQPQHF TGTGCCAGCAGCTTCATAGGGGGCGGCAATCAGCCCCAGCATTTT TRBJ1-5 - TRBV9 TRBD1
CASRAGTGVNSPLHF TGTGCCAGCAGGGCCGGGACAGGGGTTAATTCACCCCTCCACTTT TRBJ1-6 few TRBV2 TRBD1
CASSLTYWTSGLDEQFF TGTGCCAGCAGTTTAACGTACTGGACTAGCGGGCTGGATGAGCAGTTCTTC TRBJ2-1 - TRBV27 TRBD2
CASSGGYRDFYGYTF TGTGCCAGCAGTGGAGGTTACAGGGATTTCTATGGCTACACCTTC TRBJ1-2 - TRBV25-1 -
CASSSPGQGGPEAFF TGTGCCAGCAGCTCCCCGGGACAGGGGGGTCCTGAAGCTTTCTTT TRBJ1-1 - TRBV5-6 TRBD1
CASSRQGEKTEAFF TGTGCCAGCAGTCGACAGGGGGAAAAGACTGAAGCTTTCTTT TRBJ1-1 - TRBV7-3 TRBD1
CASSAGPNIQYF TGTGCCAGCAGTGCAGGGCCAAACATTCAGTACTTC TRBJ2-4 - TRBV27 -
CARGTGDTGELFF TGTGCCAGAGGGACCGGGGACACCGGGGAGCTGTTTTTT TRBJ2-2 - TRBV7-2 -
CASSAEANQPQHF TGTGCCAGCAGCGCAGAAGCAAATCAGCCCCAGCATTTT TRBJ1-5 - TRBV6-4 -
CASSKDGQIQETQYF TGTGCCAGCAGCAAAGACGGACAGATCCAAGAGACCCAGTACTTC TRBJ2-5 - TRBV5-4 -
CASSLHDSYNEQFF TGCGCCAGCAGCCTGCATGACAGTTACAATGAGCAGTTCTTC TRBJ2-1 - TRBV5-1 -
CASSPFSGTFYNEQFF TGTGCCAGCAGTCCCTTTAGCGGGACGTTCTACAATGAGCAGTTCTTC TRBJ2-1 - TRBV27 TRBD2
CASSLITAGGTGELFF TGTGCCAGCAGTTTGATAACGGCAGGGGGGACCGGGGAGCTGTTTTTT TRBJ2-2 - TRBV27 -
CASSLGRPEEQYF TGTGCCAGCAGTTTAGGGCGGCCCGAGGAGCAGTACTTC TRBJ2-7 - TRBV12-3/TRBV12-4 -
CATWDRGLGPGTEAFF TGTGCCACCTGGGACAGGGGGCTGGGGCCCGGCACTGAAGCTTTCTTT TRBJ1-1 once TRBV19 TRBD1
CSVGVASSNYGYTF TGCAGCGTTGGAGTGGCCAGCTCTAACTATGGCTACACCTTC TRBJ1-2 - TRBV29-1 -
CASQGGVYGYTF TGTGCCAGCCAGGGGGGGGTTTATGGCTACACCTTC TRBJ1-2 - TRBV12-3/TRBV12-4 TRBD1
CASSLAQGPYEQYF TGTGCCAGCAGCTTAGCGCAGGGTCCCTACGAGCAGTACTTC TRBJ2-7 - TRBV7-9 -
CASSDRGLNTGELFF TGTGCCAGCAGTGACAGGGGGCTAAACACCGGGGAGCTGTTTTTT TRBJ2-2 - TRBV6-4 TRBD1
CASSLRGQWSYGYTF TGTGCCAGCAGCTTACGGGGACAGTGGTCCTATGGCTACACCTTC TRBJ1-2 few TRBV11-3 TRBD1
CASSTTSFRNTGELFF TGTGCCAGCAGCACCACTAGTTTTAGGAACACCGGGGAGCTGTTTTTT TRBJ2-2 - TRBV11-3 -
CASSLSGQGDEQYF TGTGCCAGCAGTCTATCGGGACAGGGAGACGAGCAGTACTTC TRBJ2-7 - TRBV2 TRBD1
CASRFDRASNQPQHF TGTGCCAGTAGGTTCGACAGGGCATCAAATCAGCCCCAGCATTTT TRBJ1-5 - TRBV19 TRBD1
CASRKRTGGDGELFF TGTGCCAGTAGAAAAAGGACAGGGGGGGACGGGGAGCTGTTTTTT TRBJ2-2 - TRBV19 TRBD1